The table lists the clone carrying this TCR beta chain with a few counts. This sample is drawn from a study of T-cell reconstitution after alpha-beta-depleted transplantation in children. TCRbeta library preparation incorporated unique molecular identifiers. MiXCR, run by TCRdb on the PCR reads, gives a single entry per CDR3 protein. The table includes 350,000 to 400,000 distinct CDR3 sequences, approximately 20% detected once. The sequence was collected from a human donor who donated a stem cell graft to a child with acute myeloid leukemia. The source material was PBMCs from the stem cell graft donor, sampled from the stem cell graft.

The CDR3 bases are TGTGCCAGCAGCGTTATAGGGGGAAACGAGCAGTACTTC. This sequence encodes CASSVIGGNEQYF. This chain connects TRBV9 to TRBJ2-7, with a possible D match to TRBD1 (6 bases). This CDR3 is 13 amino acids long. Germline V CDR1 and CDR2: SGDLS, YYNGEE. V lost 2 bases and J 5 bases, leaving 11 bases between the germline ends.